This entry describes one T cell receptor (beta chain). Its specificity is unknown. This specimen belongs to a study of beta chain features in type 1 diabetes. Across the study: There were approximately 100,000,000 sorted cells examined across all samples.

Reverse transcription of all isolated RNA meant that expressed TCRB transcripts were sequenced. Assay used: immunoSEQ multiplex PCR; TCRdb lists only in-frame clones, some missing. The sample lists around 250,000 clones; around 26% were seen once. The V gene's germline CDR1 is SGHTA and CDR2 FQGNSA. CDR3 size: 14 residues. Trimming removed 6 bases from V and 4 bases from J; junction bases left unmatched: 7. CD45RO/CCR7/CD25/CD127/CD95/CD27 staining was used to isolate CD4+ naive, central memory, regulatory and stem cell-like memory cells by sorting. Overall study findings and caveats: Type 1 diabetes patients had fewer VDJ junction insertions and more deletions.

The sequence was obtained from a man younger than 45 in good health. Sequenced input: central memory CD4+ T cells from blood. The gene calls are TRBV7-2 and TRBJ2-7; 9 positions match TRBD2. CDR3 bases: TGTGCCAGCAGAACGGCGGGAGGGCTTTACGAGCAGTACTTC. Translated, it gives CASRTAGGLYEQYF.